The 20 T cell receptor beta chains listed next were all sequenced from one sample in a study of blood T cell repertoires in COVID-19. Sequencing used immunoSEQ multiplex PCR; TCRdb keeps in-frame clones, though not all of them. The sample records some 21,000 clones, around nine tenths being singletons. Sequenced material: peripheral blood. The receptors originated from a human donor with acute or convalescent COVID-19. The donor label of this sample is uncertain.

The chain employs TRBV7-9 and TRBJ1-6; D is ambiguous. This CDR3 is 14 amino acids long. Trimming stripped 4 bases from V and 7 bases from J, with 11 bases between. CDR1 is SEHNR and CDR2 is FQNEAQ in the germline V gene (reference sequence). This chain's CDR3 is CASSSGTPNSPLHF. In DNA form, the CDR3 reads TGTGCCAGCAGCTCAGGAACCCCGAATTCACCCCTCCACTTT.

The V and J genes are TRBV6-6 and TRBJ2-1, with 7 positions matching TRBD2. The germline gives CDR1 MNHNY, CDR2 SVGAGI (reference sequence). The CDR3 runs 15 residues. The V segment lost 6 bases and the J segment 3 bases; nucleotides outside the gene matches: 8. The chain's CDR3 is CASRQSGNFYNEQFF. Here the CDR3 DNA reads TGTGCCAGCAGGCAAAGCGGGAACTTCTACAATGAGCAGTTCTTC.

The V gene is TRBV6-5, the J gene TRBJ1-5; 10 bases align to TRBD1. The V segment lost 6 bases and the J segment 7 bases; nucleotides outside the gene matches: 6. CDR3 size: 14 residues. Germline V gene lookup returns CDR1 MNHEY and CDR2 SVGAGI. The CDR3 is CASSRQGARQPQHF. The CDR3 nucleotides are TGTGCCAGCAGCAGACAGGGGGCACGGCAGCCCCAGCATTTT.

This chain joins TRBV5-5 and TRBJ2-5, with D tentatively TRBD1 (5 bases). The CDR3 length is 14 residues. V was cut by 2 bases and J by 3 bases, with 11 bases left in between. Germline CDR1 reads SGHKS; CDR2 reads YYEKEE (reference sequence). For the CDR3, the DNA is TGTGCCAGCAGCTTCCAGGGTGCGGAAGAGACCCAGTACTTC. Protein sequence: CASSFQGAEETQYF.

The chain carries TRBV7-9 and TRBJ2-1; 11 positions match TRBD2. The CDR3 is made up of 13 amino acids. The junction had 8 bases not matched to a gene; V was cut back by 11 bases and J by 8 bases. The germline gives CDR1 SEHNR, CDR2 FQNEAQ (reference sequence). This CDR3 is CAEALAGVHEQFF. CDR3 nucleotide sequence: TGTGCCGAGGCACTAGCGGGAGTCCATGAGCAGTTCTTC.

The chain has TRBV18 and TRBJ2-2; a weak D match, TRBD2 (5 bases). This CDR3 comprises 15 residues. Deletions cut 3 bases from V and 1 base from J, with 9 bases between. The germline V gene has CDR1 KGHSH and CDR2 LQKENI. The CDR3 spells CASSPLSGNTGELFF. CDR3 nucleotide sequence: TGTGCCAGCTCACCGCTGAGCGGGAACACCGGGGAGCTGTTTTTT.

The V call is TRBV5-1, the J call TRBJ1-1; 12 bases fit TRBD1. Germline trimming cut 4 bases from V and 0 bases from J; bases unmatched to any gene: 13. This CDR3 spans 19 amino acids. The germline CDR1 and CDR2 sequences are SGHRS and YFSETQ. CDR3 DNA: TGCGCCAGCAGCCCTAACCCTTCTGGGACAGGGGGCATGAACACTGAAGCTTTCTTT. Translation gives CASSPNPSGTGGMNTEAFF.

The chain couples TRBV30 to TRBJ2-7, with D possibly matching TRBD2 (5 bases). The CDR3 is 14 residues long. Germline V CDR1 and CDR2: GTSNPN, SVGIG (reference sequence). Trimming removed 0 bases at V and 3 bases at J, with 12 bases between. The CDR3 coding sequence is TGTGCCTGGAGTGTTGGTGGGAGCTACTACGAGCAGTACTTC. This gives the protein CAWSVGGSYYEQYF.

The chain combines TRBV6-5 with TRBJ1-2, with D possibly TRBD1 on 6 matching bases. The CDR3 runs 14 residues. Germline V lookup: CDR1 MNHEY, CDR2 SVGAGI. V lost 7 bases and J 3 bases, leaving 15 bases between the germline ends. The CDR3: CASTPRDTDYGYTF. CDR3 nucleotides: TGTGCCAGCACCCCCCGGGACACCGACTATGGCTACACCTTC.

This chain joins TRBV11-2 and TRBJ2-7, with a tentative D call TRBD1 (6 bases). CDR1 SGHAT and CDR2 FQNNGV come from the germline V gene. The CDR3 consists of 14 residues. V was shortened by 5 bases and J by 1 base, with 12 bases between the two germline ends. The CDR3 bases are TGTGCCAGCAGCGGACTGGACAGATCCTACGAGCAGTACTTC. As protein: CASSGLDRSYEQYF.

The chain couples TRBV5-4 to TRBJ2-5; 10 bases map to TRBD2. Trimming removed 0 bases from V and 4 bases from J; junction bases left unmatched: 9. The V gene's germline CDR1 is SGHNT and CDR2 YYREEE (reference sequence). There are 17 residues in the CDR3. CDR3 region: CASSLAPLAGVTETQYF. The CDR3 bases are TGTGCCAGCAGCTTGGCACCCCTAGCGGGAGTAACAGAGACCCAGTACTTC.

The gene calls are TRBV14 and TRBJ1-1; 7 bases are a match to TRBD1. This CDR3 is 14 amino acids long. The V gene end was trimmed by 6 bases and the J gene end by 6 bases; junction bases not matched to a gene: 10. Germline CDR1 reads SGHDN; CDR2 reads FVKESK. The CDR3 region is CASRSSRDSSEAFF. The CDR3 nucleotides are TGTGCCAGCAGATCGAGCCGGGACAGCTCTGAAGCTTTCTTT.

The CDR3, as DNA: TGTGCCAGCAGCGAACAGGGGGGCACGCAGAGGGGCCAGTACTTC. Translating gives CASSEQGGTQRGQYF. The V call is TRBV5-8, the J call TRBJ2-5, with 8 bases matching TRBD1. CDR3 length: 15 amino acids. Germline V gene sequence: CDR1 SGHTS, CDR2 YDEGEE. The trim removed 4 bases at V and 10 bases at J, leaving 15 bases unmatched. The entire variable domain, with the rest obtained from reference TRBV5-8 and TRBJ2-5, is as follows: EAGVTQSPTHLIKTRGQQATLRCSPISGHTSVYWYQQALGLGLQFLLWYDEGEERNRGNFPPRFSGRQFPNYSSELNVNALELEDSALYLCASSEQGGTQRGQYFGPGTRLLVL.

V and J are TRBV27 and TRBJ1-5; possibly TRBD1 for D (6 bases). The CDR3 spans 16 residues. V lost 5 bases to trimming and J lost 0 bases, with 14 bases between them. Germline V gene data show CDR1 as MNHEY and CDR2 as SMNVEV (reference sequence). The CDR3 DNA reads as TGTGCCAGCAGTCCCCGGACAGTTTTTAGCAATCAGCCCCAGCATTTT. The encoded protein is CASSPRTVFSNQPQHF.

The rearrangement links TRBV5-6 to TRBJ2-7; D not certain. The V gene lost 4 bases and the J gene lost 6 bases, with 11 bases spanning the gap. Per the germline V gene, CDR1 is SGHDT and CDR2 is YYEEEE. This CDR3 contains 12 residues. CDR3 nucleotide sequence: TGTGCCAGCAGCCGTTCTTCGGGCGAGCAGTACTTC. Protein: CASSRSSGEQYF.

In the case of this clone: The sample carries other DNA sequences with the same CDR3. This sequence joins TRBV5-1 and TRBJ1-3, with TRBD1 matching over 7 bases. The trim removed 0 bases at V and 0 bases at J, leaving 0 bases unmatched. The germline gives CDR1 SGHRS, CDR2 YFSETQ. The CDR3 runs to 15 residues. This CDR3 is CASSLAGGSGNTIYF. The CDR3 DNA sequence: TGCGCCAGCAGCTTGGCAGGGGGCTCTGGAAACACCATATATTTT.

The chain combines TRBV5-1 with TRBJ1-1; 10 bases agree with TRBD1. The CDR3 has 16 residues. From germline, CDR1 is SGHRS and CDR2 YFSETQ. V lost 6 bases, J lost 4 bases, and 12 bases stayed unmatched. CDR3 protein: CASTSSPRTGGTEAFF. In DNA form, the CDR3 reads TGCGCCAGCACCTCTTCCCCGAGGACAGGGGGCACTGAAGCTTTCTTT.

The chain combines TRBV18 with TRBJ2-7, with D possibly being TRBD1 (5 bases). V was cut by 3 bases and J by 2 bases, with 11 bases left in between. The CDR3 has 14 amino acids. Germline V gene lookup returns CDR1 KGHSH and CDR2 LQKENI. The CDR3 region has the DNA TGTGCCAGCTCACCTGGGGCAGAGACCTACGAGCAGTACTTC. Encoded protein: CASSPGAETYEQYF. Drawing the rest from reference TRBV18 and TRBJ2-7, the complete variable domain is NAGVMQNPRHLVRRRGQEARLRCSPMKGHSHVYWYRQLPEEGLKFMVYLQKENIIDESGMPKERFSAEFPKEGPSILRIQQVVRGDSAAYFCASSPGAETYEQYFGPGTRLTVT.

The chain uses TRBV5-6 and TRBJ1-1, with a possible D match to TRBD1 (6 bases). CDR1 and CDR2 (germline): SGHDT, YYEEEE. V lost 6 bases and J 2 bases, leaving 17 bases between the germline ends. CDR3 size: 15 residues. The CDR3 loop reads CASNTGTGGNTEAFF. In nucleotides, the CDR3 is TGTGCCAGCAACACAGGAACGGGGGGCAACACTGAAGCTTTCTTT.

This chain joins TRBV7-8 and TRBJ2-7, with D possibly being TRBD1 (7 bases). V lost 8 bases to trimming and J lost 0 bases, with 17 bases between them. Per the germline V gene, CDR1 is SGHVS and CDR2 is FQNEAQ. CDR3 length: 15 amino acids. The CDR3: CASSEGQWSSYEQYF. CDR3 in DNA: TGTGCCAGCTCGGAGGGACAGTGGTCCTCCTACGAGCAGTACTTC. Drawing the rest from reference TRBV7-8 and TRBJ2-7, the complete variable domain is GAGVSQSPRYKVAKRGQDVALRCDPISGHVSLFWYQQALGQGPEFLTYFQNEAQLDKSGLPSDRFFAERPEGSVSTLKIQRTQQEDSAVYLCASSEGQWSSYEQYFGPGTRLTVT.